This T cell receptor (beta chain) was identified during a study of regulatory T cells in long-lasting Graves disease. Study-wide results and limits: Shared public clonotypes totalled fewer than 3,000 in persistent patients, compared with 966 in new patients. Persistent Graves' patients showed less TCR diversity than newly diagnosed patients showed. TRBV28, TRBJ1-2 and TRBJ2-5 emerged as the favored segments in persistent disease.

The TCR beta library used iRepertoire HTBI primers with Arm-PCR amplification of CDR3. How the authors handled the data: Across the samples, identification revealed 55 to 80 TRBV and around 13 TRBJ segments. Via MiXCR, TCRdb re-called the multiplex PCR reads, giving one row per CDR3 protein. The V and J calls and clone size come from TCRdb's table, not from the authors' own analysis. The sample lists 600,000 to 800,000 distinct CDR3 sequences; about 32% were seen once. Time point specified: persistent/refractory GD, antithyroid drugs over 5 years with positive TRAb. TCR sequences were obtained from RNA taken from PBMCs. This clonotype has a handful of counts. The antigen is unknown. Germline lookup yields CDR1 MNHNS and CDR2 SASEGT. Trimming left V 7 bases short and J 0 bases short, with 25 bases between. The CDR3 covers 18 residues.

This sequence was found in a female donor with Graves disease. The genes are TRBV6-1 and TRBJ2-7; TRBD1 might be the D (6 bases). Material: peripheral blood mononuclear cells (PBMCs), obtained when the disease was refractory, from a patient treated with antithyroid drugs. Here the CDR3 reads CASKTFRGHLLSSYEQYF. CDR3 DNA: TGTGCCAGCAAGACCTTCCGGGGACACCTTCTGAGCTCCTACGAGCAGTACTTC.